A selection of T cell receptor beta chains follows, all from one sample in a study of blood T cell repertoires in COVID-19. Assay: immunoSEQ multiplex PCR; the TCRdb copy retains only in-frame clones and omits some. The sample consists of about 69,000 clones, approximately 80% of them appearing once. The source material was peripheral blood. The receptors were gathered from a man in his forties or fifties with COVID-19, enrolled during active disease. The CDR3 runs from the conserved cysteine through the conserved F or W. D genes are given only for firm matches. Not all rows give a size; the values are once, few, many and, for expanded clones, a class.

len: 14
abundance: once
v_gene: TRBV24-1
j_gene: TRBJ2-1
d_gene: TRBD2
CDR3aa: CATSDSLADNEQFF
CDR3nt: TGTGCCACCAGTGACTCCCTAGCGGACAATGAGCAGTTCTTC

len: 13
abundance: NA
v_gene: TRBV12-3/TRBV12-4
j_gene: TRBJ1-2
d_gene: NA
CDR3aa: CASWSRGIGGYTF
CDR3nt: TGTGCCAGCTGGTCTAGGGGGATAGGAGGCTACACCTTC

len: 12
abundance: NA
v_gene: TRBV7-9
j_gene: TRBJ2-1
d_gene: NA
CDR3aa: CASSLTAGEQFF
CDR3nt: TGTGCCAGCAGCCTAACCGCCGGTGAGCAGTTCTTC

len: 11
abundance: NA
v_gene: TRBV12-3/TRBV12-4
j_gene: TRBJ1-2
d_gene: NA
CDR3aa: CASSSGHGYTF
CDR3nt: TGTGCCAGCAGTTCAGGGCATGGCTACACCTTC

len: 15
abundance: NA
v_gene: TRBV14
j_gene: TRBJ2-5
d_gene: NA
CDR3aa: CASSQGSAGIETQYF
CDR3nt: TGTGCCAGCAGCCAAGGATCGGCAGGGATCGAGACCCAGTACTTC

len: 13
abundance: few
v_gene: TRBV12-3/TRBV12-4
j_gene: TRBJ2-2
d_gene: NA
CDR3aa: CASVRGVGGELFF
CDR3nt: TGTGCCAGCGTCAGGGGGGTCGGCGGGGAGCTGTTTTTT

len: 13
abundance: NA
v_gene: TRBV7-9
j_gene: TRBJ2-6
d_gene: NA
CDR3aa: CALRSSGANVLTF
CDR3nt: TGTGCCTTACGGTCCTCTGGGGCCAACGTCCTGACTTTC

len: 17
abundance: once
v_gene: TRBV11-2
j_gene: TRBJ2-5
d_gene: NA
CDR3aa: CASSLTSRIQGRETQYF
CDR3nt: TGTGCCAGCAGCTTAACTTCGCGGATCCAAGGCCGGGAGACCCAGTACTTC

len: 15
abundance: NA
v_gene: TRBV5-1
j_gene: TRBJ2-1
d_gene: NA
CDR3aa: CASSLGQSSYNEQFF
CDR3nt: TGCGCCAGCAGCTTGGGACAGAGCTCCTACAATGAGCAGTTCTTC

len: 12
abundance: few
v_gene: TRBV2
j_gene: TRBJ1-4
d_gene: TRBD1
CDR3aa: CASSGTDEKLFF
CDR3nt: TGTGCCAGCAGCGGGACAGATGAAAAACTGTTTTTT

len: 14
abundance: once
v_gene: TRBV5-4
j_gene: TRBJ1-4
d_gene: TRBD1
CDR3aa: CASSQGASGEKLFF
CDR3nt: TGTGCCAGCAGCCAGGGGGCAAGTGGTGAAAAACTGTTTTTT

len: 14
abundance: once
v_gene: TRBV5-6
j_gene: TRBJ2-7
d_gene: TRBD1
CDR3aa: CASSLGQGPYEQYF
CDR3nt: TGTGCCAGCAGCTTAGGACAGGGGCCTTACGAGCAGTACTTC

len: 15
abundance: NA
v_gene: TRBV19
j_gene: TRBJ2-2
d_gene: TRBD1
CDR3aa: CASSRTGGRTGELFF
CDR3nt: TGTGCCAGTAGCAGGACAGGGGGAAGGACCGGGGAGCTGTTTTTT

len: 14
abundance: NA
v_gene: TRBV18
j_gene: TRBJ1-1
d_gene: NA
CDR3aa: CASSPPGLNTEAFF
CDR3nt: TGTGCCAGCTCACCACCGGGCCTCAACACTGAAGCTTTCTTT

len: 12
abundance: NA
v_gene: TRBV2
j_gene: TRBJ2-5
d_gene: NA
CDR3aa: CASTVLQETQYF
CDR3nt: TGTGCCAGCACCGTACTACAAGAGACCCAGTACTTC

len: 16
abundance: NA
v_gene: TRBV6-6
j_gene: TRBJ2-7
d_gene: NA
CDR3aa: CASSYSGDPSSYEQYF
CDR3nt: TGTGCCAGCAGTTATTCGGGGGACCCCAGCTCCTACGAGCAGTACTTC

len: 15
abundance: NA
v_gene: TRBV2
j_gene: TRBJ1-2
d_gene: NA
CDR3aa: CASSDGGGGPYGYTF
CDR3nt: TGTGCCAGCAGTGATGGAGGGGGGGGCCCCTATGGCTACACCTTC

len: 15
abundance: few
v_gene: TRBV7-9
j_gene: TRBJ1-6
d_gene: NA
CDR3aa: CASSHHRENGSPLHF
CDR3nt: TGTGCCAGCAGCCATCACAGGGAAAATGGTTCACCCCTCCACTTT

len: 15
abundance: NA
v_gene: TRBV5-1
j_gene: TRBJ1-3
d_gene: NA
CDR3aa: CASSLLPSSGNTIYF
CDR3nt: TGCGCCAGCAGCTTGCTCCCGTCCTCTGGAAACACCATATATTTT

len: 16
abundance: NA
v_gene: TRBV4-2
j_gene: TRBJ2-7
d_gene: TRBD2
CDR3aa: CASSARLAGGQYEQYF
CDR3nt: TGTGCCAGCAGCGCCCGACTAGCGGGGGGCCAATACGAGCAGTACTTC

len: 16
abundance: NA
v_gene: TRBV7-6
j_gene: TRBJ1-6
d_gene: TRBD1
CDR3aa: CASSLEPGQGSSPLHF
CDR3nt: TGTGCCAGCAGCTTAGAACCGGGACAGGGAAGCTCACCCCTCCACTTT

len: 15
abundance: NA
v_gene: TRBV25-1
j_gene: TRBJ2-7
d_gene: NA
CDR3aa: CASSAPGQGSYEQYF
CDR3nt: TGTGCCAGCAGTGCCCCAGGGCAGGGTTCGTACGAGCAGTACTTC

len: 13
abundance: few
v_gene: TRBV11-2
j_gene: TRBJ1-2
d_gene: TRBD1
CDR3aa: CASSRTGAFGYTF
CDR3nt: TGTGCCAGCAGCCGGACAGGGGCGTTTGGCTACACCTTC

len: 14
abundance: NA
v_gene: TRBV29-1
j_gene: TRBJ1-1
d_gene: NA
CDR3aa: CSIQMTALNTEAFF
CDR3nt: TGCAGCATCCAGATGACAGCCCTGAACACTGAAGCTTTCTTT

len: 15
abundance: NA
v_gene: TRBV5-1
j_gene: TRBJ2-7
d_gene: NA
CDR3aa: CASSLGVGPIHEQYF
CDR3nt: TGCGCCAGCAGCTTGGGGGTTGGGCCGATCCACGAGCAGTACTTC

len: 14
abundance: NA
v_gene: TRBV28
j_gene: TRBJ1-1
d_gene: TRBD1
CDR3aa: CASSTGGMNTEAFF
CDR3nt: TGTGCCAGCAGTACAGGGGGGATGAACACTGAAGCTTTCTTT

len: 16
abundance: NA
v_gene: TRBV5-1
j_gene: TRBJ1-3
d_gene: NA
CDR3aa: CASSLAGDIEGNTIYF
CDR3nt: TGCGCCAGCAGCTTGGCCGGGGATATTGAGGGAAACACCATATATTTT

len: 15
abundance: NA
v_gene: TRBV5-1
j_gene: TRBJ2-7
d_gene: NA
CDR3aa: CASSLEAGLSYEQYF
CDR3nt: TGCGCCAGCAGCTTGGAGGCAGGGCTCTCCTACGAGCAGTACTTC

len: 17
abundance: NA
v_gene: TRBV7-6
j_gene: TRBJ1-5
d_gene: NA
CDR3aa: CASSRNPPGTSNQPQHF
CDR3nt: TGTGCCAGCAGCAGGAACCCTCCGGGTACCAGCAATCAGCCCCAGCATTTT

len: 15
abundance: NA
v_gene: TRBV18
j_gene: TRBJ2-7
d_gene: TRBD1
CDR3aa: CASSPGQGGAYEQYF
CDR3nt: TGTGCCAGCTCACCAGGACAGGGGGGCGCCTACGAGCAGTACTTC

len: 15
abundance: NA
v_gene: TRBV5-5
j_gene: TRBJ1-2
d_gene: NA
CDR3aa: CASSLAEAGYYGYTF
CDR3nt: TGTGCCAGCAGCTTGGCAGAGGCAGGGTACTATGGCTACACCTTC

len: 17
abundance: NA
v_gene: TRBV18
j_gene: TRBJ1-6
d_gene: TRBD1
CDR3aa: CASSPPMDRGLNSPLHF
CDR3nt: TGTGCCAGCTCACCACCGATGGACAGGGGGCTTAATTCACCCCTCCACTTT

len: 17
abundance: NA
v_gene: TRBV4-3
j_gene: TRBJ2-3
d_gene: TRBD2
CDR3aa: CASSQVLAGAGADTQYF
CDR3nt: TGCGCCAGCAGCCAAGTACTAGCGGGGGCCGGCGCAGATACGCAGTATTTT

len: 14
abundance: NA
v_gene: TRBV7-6
j_gene: TRBJ2-5
d_gene: NA
CDR3aa: CASSLTSRGETQYF
CDR3nt: TGTGCCAGCAGCTTAACTTCCCGGGGGGAGACCCAGTACTTC

len: 15
abundance: NA
v_gene: TRBV3-1/TRBV3-2
j_gene: TRBJ1-1
d_gene: TRBD1
CDR3aa: CASSPRQGVGTEAFF
CDR3nt: TGTGCCAGCAGCCCTCGACAGGGGGTTGGCACTGAAGCTTTCTTT

len: 15
abundance: NA
v_gene: TRBV3-1/TRBV3-2
j_gene: TRBJ1-5
d_gene: TRBD1
CDR3aa: CASSQGQGAYQPQHF
CDR3nt: TGTGCCAGCAGCCAAGGACAGGGGGCATATCAGCCCCAGCATTTT

len: 14
abundance: NA
v_gene: TRBV5-6
j_gene: TRBJ1-1
d_gene: TRBD1
CDR3aa: CASSLRGPAFEAFF
CDR3nt: TGTGCCAGCAGCCTCAGGGGGCCCGCCTTTGAAGCTTTCTTT

len: 14
abundance: NA
v_gene: TRBV5-5
j_gene: TRBJ2-5
d_gene: TRBD1
CDR3aa: CASSLTGVEETQYF
CDR3nt: TGTGCCAGCAGCTTAACAGGGGTAGAAGAGACCCAGTACTTC

len: 15
abundance: NA
v_gene: TRBV6-2/TRBV6-3
j_gene: TRBJ1-2
d_gene: TRBD1
CDR3aa: CASSHPVQGIHGYTF
CDR3nt: TGTGCCAGCAGTCACCCGGTACAGGGGATTCATGGCTACACCTTC

len: 16
abundance: NA
v_gene: TRBV30
j_gene: TRBJ2-3
d_gene: TRBD2
CDR3aa: CAWSISASGDTDTQYF
CDR3nt: TGTGCCTGGAGTATCTCAGCTAGCGGGGATACAGATACGCAGTATTTT

len: 16
abundance: few
v_gene: TRBV7-3
j_gene: TRBJ1-1
d_gene: NA
CDR3aa: CASSLGAGDMNTEAFF
CDR3nt: TGTGCCAGCAGCTTAGGGGCAGGGGATATGAACACTGAAGCTTTCTTT

len: 16
abundance: once
v_gene: TRBV6-5
j_gene: TRBJ1-1
d_gene: TRBD1
CDR3aa: CASSSSTGPMDTEAFF
CDR3nt: TGTGCCAGCAGTTCCTCGACAGGGCCCATGGACACTGAAGCTTTCTTT

len: 13
abundance: NA
v_gene: TRBV12-3/TRBV12-4
j_gene: TRBJ2-5
d_gene: NA
CDR3aa: CASCRASQETQYF
CDR3nt: TGTGCCAGTTGCAGGGCGTCCCAAGAGACCCAGTACTTC

len: 15
abundance: NA
v_gene: TRBV11-2
j_gene: TRBJ1-2
d_gene: TRBD1
CDR3aa: CASSSRLTGVRGYTF
CDR3nt: TGTGCCAGCAGCTCCCGACTCACAGGGGTTCGGGGCTACACCTTC

len: 13
abundance: NA
v_gene: TRBV19
j_gene: TRBJ2-3
d_gene: TRBD2
CDR3aa: CASKTSGTDTQYF
CDR3nt: TGTGCCAGTAAGACTAGCGGCACAGATACGCAGTATTTT

len: 14
abundance: NA
v_gene: TRBV6-1
j_gene: TRBJ1-2
d_gene: NA
CDR3aa: CASSERLAGNGYTF
CDR3nt: TGTGCCAGCAGTGAGAGGTTAGCAGGGAATGGCTACACCTTC

len: 15
abundance: once
v_gene: TRBV9
j_gene: TRBJ2-2
d_gene: NA
CDR3aa: CASADGPRRTGELFF
CDR3nt: TGTGCCAGCGCAGACGGACCTAGGAGGACCGGGGAGCTGTTTTTT

len: 16
abundance: NA
v_gene: TRBV5-6
j_gene: TRBJ1-4
d_gene: NA
CDR3aa: CASSLALGATNEKLFF
CDR3nt: TGTGCCAGCAGCTTGGCGCTAGGTGCAACTAATGAAAAACTGTTTTTT

len: 17
abundance: NA
v_gene: TRBV19
j_gene: TRBJ2-2
d_gene: TRBD2
CDR3aa: CASTPSEGRGKPGELFF
CDR3nt: TGTGCCAGTACCCCATCGGAGGGGCGGGGGAAACCCGGGGAGCTGTTTTTT

len: 14
abundance: NA
v_gene: TRBV6-5
j_gene: TRBJ2-7
d_gene: NA
CDR3aa: CASSYMDGGYEQYF
CDR3nt: TGTGCCAGCAGTTACATGGACGGAGGATACGAGCAGTACTTC

len: 13
abundance: NA
v_gene: TRBV13
j_gene: TRBJ2-7
d_gene: NA
CDR3aa: CASSNGRTYEQYF
CDR3nt: TGTGCCAGCAGCAACGGCAGGACCTACGAGCAGTACTTC

len: 14
abundance: NA
v_gene: TRBV6-5
j_gene: TRBJ1-1
d_gene: TRBD1
CDR3aa: CASRAGTANTEAFF
CDR3nt: TGTGCCAGCAGAGCTGGGACAGCGAACACTGAAGCTTTCTTT

len: 14
abundance: NA
v_gene: TRBV6-5
j_gene: TRBJ1-2
d_gene: TRBD1
CDR3aa: CASSRQGDSYGYTF
CDR3nt: TGTGCCAGCAGTAGACAGGGGGACAGCTATGGCTACACCTTC

len: 13
abundance: NA
v_gene: TRBV7-2
j_gene: TRBJ2-1
d_gene: NA
CDR3aa: CASSLLLTNEQFF
CDR3nt: TGTGCCAGCAGCTTGCTACTTACCAATGAGCAGTTCTTC